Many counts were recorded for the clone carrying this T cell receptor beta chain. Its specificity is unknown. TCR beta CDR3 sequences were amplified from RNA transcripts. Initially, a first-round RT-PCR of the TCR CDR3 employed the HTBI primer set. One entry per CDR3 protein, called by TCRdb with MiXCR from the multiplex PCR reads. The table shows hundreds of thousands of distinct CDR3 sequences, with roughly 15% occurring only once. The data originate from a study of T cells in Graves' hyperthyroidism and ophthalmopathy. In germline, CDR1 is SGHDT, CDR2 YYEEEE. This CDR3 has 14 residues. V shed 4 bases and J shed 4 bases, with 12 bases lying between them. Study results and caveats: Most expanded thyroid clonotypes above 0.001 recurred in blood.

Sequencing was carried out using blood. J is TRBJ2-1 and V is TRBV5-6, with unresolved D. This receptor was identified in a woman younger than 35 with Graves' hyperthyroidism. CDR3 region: CASSPARNYNEQFF. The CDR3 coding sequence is TGTGCCAGCAGCCCTGCGAGAAATTACAATGAGCAGTTCTTC. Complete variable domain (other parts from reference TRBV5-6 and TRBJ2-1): DAGVTQSPTHLIKTRGQQVTLRCSPKSGHDTVSWYQQALGQGPQFIFQYYEEEERQRGNFPDRFSGHQFPNYSSELNVNALLLGDSALYLCASSPARNYNEQFFGPGTRLTVL.